A single sample gave rise to the 11 T cell receptor beta chains below, sequenced in a study of shared clonotypes between healthy human individuals. Sequenced by immunoSEQ multiplex PCR; TCRdb stores in-frame clones only, minus some. This table has almost 750,000 clones, around 77% appearing once. The sequencing sample was made of memory CD4+ T cells sorted from blood. Subset here: CD45RA-negative fraction. The receptors come from a woman aged 25 to 39 in good health.

This chain connects TRBV19 to TRBJ2-4; D gene unclear. Germline CDR1 and CDR2: LNHDA and SQIVND (reference sequence). The V end was cut by 5 bases, the J end by 0 bases, with 11 bases between. CDR3 size: 15 residues. CDR3 protein: CASSPQRLAKNIQYF. The CDR3 DNA reads TGTGCCAGTAGTCCGCAACGGCTAGCCAAAAACATTCAGTACTTC.

The chain carries TRBV9 and TRBJ2-1; D is possibly TRBD1 (6 bases). The CDR3 extends over 15 amino acids. The germline V gene has CDR1 SGDLS and CDR2 YYNGEE. Trimming left V 4 bases short and J 4 bases short, with 15 bases between. CDR3 nucleotide sequence: TGTGCCAGCAGCACCAACAGGGTCTTTTACAATGAGCAGTTCTTC. Translating it yields CASSTNRVFYNEQFF.

This chain uses TRBV6-5 with TRBJ1-5; D uncertain. The V gene's germline CDR1 is MNHEY and CDR2 SVGAGI. The CDR3 sequence is 15 residues long. V gave up 0 bases and J gave up 3 bases, with 9 bases separating them. CDR3 coding DNA: TGTGCCAGCAGTTACTCGTACAGAGTCAATCAGCCCCAGCATTTT. Translation: CASSYSYRVNQPQHF.

The chain carries TRBV7-2 and TRBJ2-7, with D tentatively TRBD2 (6 bases). The V end lost 5 bases, the J end lost 1 base, and 9 bases lay between the germline ends. The CDR3 is 13 amino acids. Per the germline V gene, CDR1 is SGHTA and CDR2 is FQGNSA. The CDR3 loop is CASSVGGSYEQYF. The CDR3 nucleotides are TGTGCCAGCAGCGTCGGGGGTTCCTACGAGCAGTACTTC.

This clone was detected ten times or more. The junction and the germline gene differ at one end; a read error may be behind it. V usage is TRBV6-4 and J usage is TRBJ2-2; tentatively, D is TRBD1 (5 bases). The germline V gene encodes CDR1 MRHNA and CDR2 SNTAGT. The CDR3 runs to 15 residues. In DNA form, the CDR3 reads TGTGCCAGCAGTCCCTCGGCAGGGAACGCCGGGGAGCTGTTTTTT. Amino acids: CASSPSAGNAGELFF.

This sequence joins TRBV7-3 and TRBJ1-6, with 10 bases fitting TRBD1. From germline, CDR1 is SGHTA and CDR2 FQGTGA. Trimming at V came to 1 base and at J to 9 bases, leaving 3 bases not matched to a gene. CDR3 length: 15 residues. For the CDR3, the DNA is TGTGCCAGCAGCTTAATAGGGGACAGGGGTTCACCCCTCCACTTT. Protein sequence: CASSLIGDRGSPLHF.

The chain uses TRBV5-1 and TRBJ2-7; tentative D call: TRBD1 (6 bases). The V and J ends lost 0 bases and 0 bases respectively, with 13 bases between them. Germline CDR1 SGHRS, CDR2 YFSETQ. The CDR3 spans 16 residues. The CDR3 reads CASSLAGYRASYEQYF. The CDR3 DNA sequence: TGCGCCAGCAGCTTGGCTGGGTACAGGGCCTCCTACGAGCAGTACTTC.

This sequence joins TRBV5-1 and TRBJ2-2, with a possible D match to TRBD2 (6 bases). The CDR3 contains 16 residues. The V gene lost 4 bases and the J gene lost 5 bases, with 18 bases spanning the gap. The germline CDR1 and CDR2 sequences are SGHRS and YFSETQ. Here the CDR3 reads CASSPRAGWGTGELFF. The CDR3 DNA follows: TGCGCCAGCAGCCCAAGGGCGGGATGGGGTACCGGGGAGCTGTTTTTT.

Worth noting for this clone: A far more abundant clone sits one base away, making this likely a read error. This sample includes further DNA sequences coding for the same CDR3. The chain combines TRBV5-1 with TRBJ2-5; 8 bases fit TRBD2. Germline CDR1 is SGHRS and CDR2 is YFSETQ. The CDR3 has 16 amino acids. The CDR3 DNA sequence: TGCGCCAGCAGCTGGACTCCGGGACTAGGGTTAGAGACTCAGTACTTC. It specifies CASSWTPGLGLETQYF.

This chain links TRBV19 with TRBJ2-1, with 8 bases lining up with TRBD2. The ends lost 3 bases at V and 7 bases at J; junction bases unmatched: 14. The CDR3 runs to 17 residues. In germline, CDR1 is LNHDA, CDR2 SQIVND (reference sequence). CDR3 protein: CASSIGRREVGRNEQFF. The DNA for the CDR3 is TGTGCCAGTAGTATTGGGAGGCGGGAGGTAGGCAGGAATGAGCAGTTCTTC. The full variable domain, its missing parts supplied by reference TRBV19 and TRBJ2-1, is DGGITQSPKYLFRKEGQNVTLSCEQNLNHDAMYWYRQDPGQGLRLIYYSQIVNDFQKGDIAEGYSVSREKKESFPLTVTSAQKNPTAFYLCASSIGRREVGRNEQFFGPGTRLTVL.

The chain links TRBV5-1 to TRBJ2-7; 13 bases match TRBD2. The CDR3 consists of 17 residues. V was clipped by 0 bases and J by 2 bases; unmatched bases: 5. Per the germline V gene, CDR1 is SGHRS and CDR2 is YFSETQ. Written as DNA, the CDR3 is TGCGCCAGCAGCTTGGGGACTAGCGGGAGTTGGACCTACGAGCAGTACTTC. Protein: CASSLGTSGSWTYEQYF.